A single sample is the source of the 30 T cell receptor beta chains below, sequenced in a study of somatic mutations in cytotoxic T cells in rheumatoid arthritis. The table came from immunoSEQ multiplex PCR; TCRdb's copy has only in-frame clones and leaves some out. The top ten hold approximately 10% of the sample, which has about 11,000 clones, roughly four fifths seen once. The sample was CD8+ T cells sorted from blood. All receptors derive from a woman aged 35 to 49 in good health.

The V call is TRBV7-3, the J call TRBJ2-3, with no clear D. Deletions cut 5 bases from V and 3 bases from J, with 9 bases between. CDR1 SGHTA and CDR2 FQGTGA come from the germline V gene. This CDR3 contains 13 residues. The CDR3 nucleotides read TGTGCCAGCAGCCATGGAAATACAGATACGCAGTATTTT. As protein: CASSHGNTDTQYF.

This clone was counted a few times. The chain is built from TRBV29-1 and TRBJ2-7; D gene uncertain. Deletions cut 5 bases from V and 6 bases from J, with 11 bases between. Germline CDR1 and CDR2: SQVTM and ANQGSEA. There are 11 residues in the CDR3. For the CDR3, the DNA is TGCAGCGTTCTAATTGTGGGCGAGCAGTACTTC. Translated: CSVLIVGEQYF.

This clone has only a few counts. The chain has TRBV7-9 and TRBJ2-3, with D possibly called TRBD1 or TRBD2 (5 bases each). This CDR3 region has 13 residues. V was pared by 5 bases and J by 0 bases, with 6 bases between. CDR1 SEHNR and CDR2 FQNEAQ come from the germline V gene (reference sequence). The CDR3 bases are TGTGCCAGCAGCGGGGGAAGCACAGATACGCAGTATTTT. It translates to CASSGGSTDTQYF.

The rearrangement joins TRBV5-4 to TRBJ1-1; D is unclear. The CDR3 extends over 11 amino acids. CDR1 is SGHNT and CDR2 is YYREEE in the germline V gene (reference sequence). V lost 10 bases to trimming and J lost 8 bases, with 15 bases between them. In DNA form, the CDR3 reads TGTGCCGACACGAATGGGGTGGAAGCTTTCTTT. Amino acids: CADTNGVEAFF.

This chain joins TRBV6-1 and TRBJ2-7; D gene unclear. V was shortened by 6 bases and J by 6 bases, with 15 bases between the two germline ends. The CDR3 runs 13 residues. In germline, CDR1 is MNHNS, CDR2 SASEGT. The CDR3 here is CASSQTIGSEQYV. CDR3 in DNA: TGTGCCAGCAGCCAAACTATAGGGTCCGAGCAGTACGTC.

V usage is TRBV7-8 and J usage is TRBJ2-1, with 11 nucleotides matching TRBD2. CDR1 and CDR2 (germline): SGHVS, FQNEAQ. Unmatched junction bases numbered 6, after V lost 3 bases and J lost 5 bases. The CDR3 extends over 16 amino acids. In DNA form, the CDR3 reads TGTGCCAGCAGCTTCCTTAGCGGGAGGGCCAACAATGAGCAGTTCTTC. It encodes CASSFLSGRANNEQFF.

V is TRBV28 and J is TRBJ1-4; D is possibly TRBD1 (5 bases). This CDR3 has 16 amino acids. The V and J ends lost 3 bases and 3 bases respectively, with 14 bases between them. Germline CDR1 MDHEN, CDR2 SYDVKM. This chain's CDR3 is CASSFLAGRPNEKLFF. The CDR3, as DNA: TGTGCCAGCAGTTTTCTGGCAGGGAGGCCTAATGAAAAACTGTTTTTT.

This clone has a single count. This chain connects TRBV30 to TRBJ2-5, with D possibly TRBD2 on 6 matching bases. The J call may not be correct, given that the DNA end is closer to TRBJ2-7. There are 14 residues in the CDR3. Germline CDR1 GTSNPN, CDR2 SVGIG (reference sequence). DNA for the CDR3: TGTGCCTGGAGTGACGGGACTGAGACCTACGAGCAGTACTTC. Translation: CAWSDGTETYEQYF.

CDR3 DNA sequence: TGTGCCAGCAGTTTCGGCCTCACCTACGAGCAGTACGTC. Protein product: CASSFGLTYEQYV. This chain joins TRBV28 and TRBJ2-7; D gene unclear. V lost 3 bases and J 2 bases, leaving 8 bases between the germline ends. The germline V gene has CDR1 MDHEN and CDR2 SYDVKM. The CDR3 covers 13 residues.

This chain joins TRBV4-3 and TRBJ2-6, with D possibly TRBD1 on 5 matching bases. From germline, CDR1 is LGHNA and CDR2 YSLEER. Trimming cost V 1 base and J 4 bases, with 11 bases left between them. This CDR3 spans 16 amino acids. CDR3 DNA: TGCGCCAGCAGCCAAGCTAAGGGGTCCGGGGCCAACGTCCTGACTTTC. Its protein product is CASSQAKGSGANVLTF.

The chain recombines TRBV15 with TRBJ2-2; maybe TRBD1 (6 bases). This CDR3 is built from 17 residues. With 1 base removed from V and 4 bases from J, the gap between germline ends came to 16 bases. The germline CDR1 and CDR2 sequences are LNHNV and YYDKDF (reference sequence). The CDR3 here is CATSRVQTGTSTGELFF. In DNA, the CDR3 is TGTGCCACCAGCAGAGTACAAACCGGGACAAGCACCGGGGAGCTGTTTTTT.

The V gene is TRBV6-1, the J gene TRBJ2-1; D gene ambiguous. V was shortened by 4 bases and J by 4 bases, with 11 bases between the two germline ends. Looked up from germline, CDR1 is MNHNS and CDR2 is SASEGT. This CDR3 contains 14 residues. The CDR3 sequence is CASSGISGYNEQFF. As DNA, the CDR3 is TGTGCCAGCAGTGGTATTAGTGGTTACAATGAGCAGTTCTTC.

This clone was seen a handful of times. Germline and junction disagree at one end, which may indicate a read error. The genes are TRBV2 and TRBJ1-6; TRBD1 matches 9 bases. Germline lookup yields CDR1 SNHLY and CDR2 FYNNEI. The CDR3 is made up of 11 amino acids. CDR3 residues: CASSEGTGSTF. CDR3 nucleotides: TGTGCCAGCAGTGAGGGGACAGGGTCGACGTTT. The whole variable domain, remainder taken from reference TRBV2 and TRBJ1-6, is EPEVTQTPSHQVTQMGQEVILRCVPISNHLYFYWYRQILGQKVEFLVSFYNNEISEKSEIFDDQFSVERPDGSNFTLKIRSTKLEDSAMYFCASSEGTGSTFGNGTRLTVT.

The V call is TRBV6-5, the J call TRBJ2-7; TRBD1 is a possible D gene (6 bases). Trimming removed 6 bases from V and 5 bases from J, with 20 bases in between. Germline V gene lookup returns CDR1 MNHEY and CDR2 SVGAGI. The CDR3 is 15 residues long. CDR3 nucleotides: TGTGCCAGCAGAACCCAGTACAGGGTAGACGACGAGCAGTACTTC. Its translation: CASRTQYRVDDEQYF.

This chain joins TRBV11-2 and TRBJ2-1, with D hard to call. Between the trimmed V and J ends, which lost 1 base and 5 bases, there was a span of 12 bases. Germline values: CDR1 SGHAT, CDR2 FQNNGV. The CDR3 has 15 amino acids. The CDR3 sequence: CASSLVPSRNNEQFF. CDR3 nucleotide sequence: TGTGCCAGCAGCTTAGTACCCAGCCGGAACAATGAGCAGTTCTTC.

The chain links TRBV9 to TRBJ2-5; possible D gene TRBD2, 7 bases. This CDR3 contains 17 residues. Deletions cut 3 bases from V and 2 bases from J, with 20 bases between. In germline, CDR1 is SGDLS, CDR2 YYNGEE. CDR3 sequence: CASSEGGLRGIQETQYF. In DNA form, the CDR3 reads TGTGCCAGCAGCGAGGGGGGGCTGCGGGGGATTCAAGAGACCCAGTACTTC.

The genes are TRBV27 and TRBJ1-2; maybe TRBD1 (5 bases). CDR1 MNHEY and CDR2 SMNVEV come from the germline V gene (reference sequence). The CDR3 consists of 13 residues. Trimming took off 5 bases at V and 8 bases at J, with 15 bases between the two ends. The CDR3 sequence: CASSRTGLTGYTF. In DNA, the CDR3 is TGTGCCAGCAGTCGAACAGGCCTGACGGGCTACACCTTC.

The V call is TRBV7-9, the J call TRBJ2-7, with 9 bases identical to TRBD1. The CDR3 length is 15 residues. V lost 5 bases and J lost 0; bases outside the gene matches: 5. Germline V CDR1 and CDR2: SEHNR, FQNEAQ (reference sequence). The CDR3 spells CASSPDRGSSYEQYF. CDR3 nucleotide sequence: TGTGCCAGCAGCCCGGACAGGGGCAGCTCCTACGAGCAGTACTTC.

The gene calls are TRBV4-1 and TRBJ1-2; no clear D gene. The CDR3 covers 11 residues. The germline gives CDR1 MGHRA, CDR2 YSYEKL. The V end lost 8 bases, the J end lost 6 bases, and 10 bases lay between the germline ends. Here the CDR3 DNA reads TGCGCCAGCCGCGGAGCGGATGGCTACACCTTC. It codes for CASRGADGYTF.

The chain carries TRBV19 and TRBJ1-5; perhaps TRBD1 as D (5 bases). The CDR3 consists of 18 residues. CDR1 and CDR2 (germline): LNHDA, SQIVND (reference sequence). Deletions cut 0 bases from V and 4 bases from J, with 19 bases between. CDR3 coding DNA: TGTGCCAGTAGTATAGATCACGCCTACGGCGCAGGGAATCAGCCCCAGCATTTT. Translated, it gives CASSIDHAYGAGNQPQHF.

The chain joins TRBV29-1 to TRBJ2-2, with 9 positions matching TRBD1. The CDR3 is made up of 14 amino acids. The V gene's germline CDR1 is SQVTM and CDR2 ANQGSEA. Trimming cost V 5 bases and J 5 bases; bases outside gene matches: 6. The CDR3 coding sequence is TGCAGCGTTCTGCTGACAGGGGGGACCGGGGAGCTGTTTTTT. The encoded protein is CSVLLTGGTGELFF.

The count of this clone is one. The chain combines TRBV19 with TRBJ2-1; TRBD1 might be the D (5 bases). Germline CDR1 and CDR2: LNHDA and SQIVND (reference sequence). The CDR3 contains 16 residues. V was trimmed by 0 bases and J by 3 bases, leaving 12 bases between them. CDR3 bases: TGTGCCAGTAGTATAGATATTGGACAAATCTACAATGAGCAGTTCTTC. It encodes CASSIDIGQIYNEQFF.

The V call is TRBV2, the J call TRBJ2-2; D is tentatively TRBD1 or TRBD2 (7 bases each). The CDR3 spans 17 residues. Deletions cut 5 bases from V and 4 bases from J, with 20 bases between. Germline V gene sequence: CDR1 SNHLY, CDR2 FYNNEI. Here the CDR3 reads CASSRGRLAGATGELFF. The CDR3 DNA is TGTGCCAGCAGTAGGGGGCGGTTGGCGGGAGCCACCGGGGAGCTGTTTTTT.

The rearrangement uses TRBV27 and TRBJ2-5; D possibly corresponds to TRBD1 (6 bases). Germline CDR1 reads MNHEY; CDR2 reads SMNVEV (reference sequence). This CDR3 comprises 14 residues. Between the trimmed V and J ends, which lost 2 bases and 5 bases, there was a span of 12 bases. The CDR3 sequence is CASSLSQGMETQYF. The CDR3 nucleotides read TGTGCCAGCAGTTTAAGTCAGGGGATGGAGACCCAGTACTTC.

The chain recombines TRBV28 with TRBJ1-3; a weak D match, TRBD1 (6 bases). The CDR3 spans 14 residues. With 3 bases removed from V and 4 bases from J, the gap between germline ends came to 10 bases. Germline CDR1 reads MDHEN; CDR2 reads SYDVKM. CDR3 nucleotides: TGTGCCAGCAGTTTCAGGGGATGGGGAAACACCATATATTTT. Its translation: CASSFRGWGNTIYF. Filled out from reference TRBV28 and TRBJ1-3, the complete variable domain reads DVKVTQSSRYLVKRTGEKVFLECVQDMDHENMFWYRQDPGLGLRLIYFSYDVKMKEKGDIPEGYSVSREKKERFSLILESASTNQTSMYLCASSFRGWGNTIYFGEGSWLTVV.

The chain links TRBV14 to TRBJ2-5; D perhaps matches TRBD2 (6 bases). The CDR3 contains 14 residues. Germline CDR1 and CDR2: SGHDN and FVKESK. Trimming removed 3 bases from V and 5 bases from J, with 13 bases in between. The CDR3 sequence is CASSQMGGMETQYF. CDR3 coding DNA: TGTGCCAGCAGCCAGATGGGGGGAATGGAGACCCAGTACTTC.

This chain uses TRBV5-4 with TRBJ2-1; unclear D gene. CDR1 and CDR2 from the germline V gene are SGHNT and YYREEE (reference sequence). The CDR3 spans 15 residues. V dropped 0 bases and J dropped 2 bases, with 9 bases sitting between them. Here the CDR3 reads CASSLESVTYNEQFF. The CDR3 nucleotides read TGTGCCAGCAGCTTGGAAAGTGTAACCTACAATGAGCAGTTCTTC.

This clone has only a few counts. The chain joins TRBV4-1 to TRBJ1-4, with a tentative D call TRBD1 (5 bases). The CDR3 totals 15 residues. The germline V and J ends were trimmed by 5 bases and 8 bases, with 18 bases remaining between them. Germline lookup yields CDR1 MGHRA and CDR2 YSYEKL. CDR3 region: CASSSDEQGEEKLFF. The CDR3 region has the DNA TGCGCCAGCAGCTCAGACGAGCAGGGCGAGGAAAAACTGTTTTTT.

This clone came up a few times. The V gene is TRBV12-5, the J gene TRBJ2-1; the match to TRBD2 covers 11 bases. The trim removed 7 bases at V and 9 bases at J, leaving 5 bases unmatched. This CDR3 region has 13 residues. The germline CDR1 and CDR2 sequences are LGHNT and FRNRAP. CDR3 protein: CASALAGGGEQFF. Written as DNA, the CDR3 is TGTGCTAGTGCTCTAGCGGGAGGCGGTGAGCAGTTCTTC.

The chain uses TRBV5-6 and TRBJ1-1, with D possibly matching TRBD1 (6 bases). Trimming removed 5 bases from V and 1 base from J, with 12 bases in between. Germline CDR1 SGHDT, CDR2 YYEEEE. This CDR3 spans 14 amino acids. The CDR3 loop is CASRPTGTNTEAFF. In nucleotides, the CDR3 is TGTGCCAGCAGACCGACAGGAACGAACACTGAAGCTTTCTTT.